This TCR beta chain derives from a study of PD-1 blockade in mismatch repair-deficient tumors. Germline assignment: CDR1 MNHNS and CDR2 SASEGT. V shed 7 bases, J shed 2 bases, and the junction held 4 bases outside the gene matches. The CDR3 covers 14 residues. TCRdb's table, derived via immunoSEQ multiplex PCR, lists solely in-frame clones and lacks some. The sample lists approximately 38,000 clones, about 85% occurring once. The rearrangement links TRBV6-1 to TRBJ2-7, with 11 bases that match TRBD1. This specimen consisted of peripheral blood, obtained 4 weeks after starting pembrolizumab. The TCR was taken from an adult with mismatch repair-deficient cancer. The CDR3 protein is CASNRDRGAYEQYF. The DNA for the CDR3 is TGTGCCAGCAATAGGGACAGGGGGGCCTACGAGCAGTACTTC.